Listed here are 16 T cell receptor beta chains from one sample, sequenced in a study of T cells in Graves' hyperthyroidism and ophthalmopathy. Amplified TCR beta CDR3 regions came from RNA transcripts. When the TCR CDR3 underwent first-round RT-PCR, the HTBI primer set was used. MiXCR, run by TCRdb on the multiplex PCR reads, gives a single entry per CDR3 protein. Of 400,000 to 500,000 distinct CDR3 sequences in the sample, approximately 14% were seen once. The material sequenced was blood. Every receptor here comes from a woman under 30 with Graves' hyperthyroidism.

This chain uses TRBV11-2 with TRBJ2-7; 11 nucleotides agree with TRBD2. Germline CDR1 is SGHAT and CDR2 is FQNNGV. This CDR3 is built from 17 residues. The V segment lost 0 bases and the J segment 2 bases; nucleotides outside the gene matches: 6. CDR3 nucleotide sequence: TGTGCCAGCAGCTTAGAACCGGGACTAGCGGCCACCTACGAGCAGTACTTC. This gives the protein CASSLEPGLAATYEQYF.

The J gene is TRBJ2-1, the V gene TRBV6-2 or TRBV6-3; D gene ambiguous. Germline CDR1 MNHEY, CDR2 SVGEGT. Trimming removed 0 bases at V and 4 bases at J, with 7 bases between. The CDR3 totals 14 residues. CDR3 in amino acids: CASSYSKGYNEQFF. CDR3 nucleotides: TGTGCCAGCAGTTACTCGAAAGGGTACAATGAGCAGTTCTTC.

The V call is TRBV27, the J call TRBJ2-2; D may match TRBD1 or TRBD2 (7 bases each). The CDR3 covers 16 residues. The germline CDR1 and CDR2 sequences are MNHEY and SMNVEV (reference sequence). Trimming pared 4 bases from V and 6 bases from J, leaving 18 bases between. The CDR3 DNA reads TGTGCCAGCAGTTCGCATCAGGGGGGGTTTGCCGGGGAGCTGTTTTTT. It encodes CASSSHQGGFAGELFF.

The table lists this clonotype with many counts. This rearrangement joins TRBV12-3 or TRBV12-4 to TRBJ1-1; no firm D call. V was trimmed by 6 bases and J by 1 base, leaving 12 bases between them. The CDR3 contains 14 residues. CDR3 amino acids: CASSFTGENTEAFF. The CDR3, as DNA: TGTGCCAGCAGCTTCACTGGGGAGAACACTGAAGCTTTCTTT.

V and J are TRBV20-1 and TRBJ1-5; 11 positions agree with TRBD1. V lost 2 bases to trimming and J lost 0 bases; unmatched junction nucleotides: 3. Germline V gene data show CDR1 as DFQATT and CDR2 as SNEGSKA (reference sequence). There are 16 residues in the CDR3. The CDR3 DNA reads as TGCAGTGCTAGAAGGACAGGGGGCTATAGCAATCAGCCCCAGCATTTT. Translating it yields CSARRTGGYSNQPQHF.

Ten or more counts support this clonotype. DNA for the CDR3: TGTGCCAGCAGCTTGGTATCGGGCTACGAGCAGTACTTC. Its translation is CASSLVSGYEQYF. This rearrangement joins TRBV5-5 to TRBJ2-7; D remains ambiguous. Trimming shortened V by 0 bases and J by 3 bases, and 7 bases separated the two germline ends. There are 13 residues in the CDR3. Germline V gene sequence: CDR1 SGHKS, CDR2 YYEKEE (reference sequence).

This clonotype was seen a few times. V usage is TRBV5-5 and J usage is TRBJ2-2; 11 nucleotides align to TRBD2. Germline V gene sequence: CDR1 SGHKS, CDR2 YYEKEE (reference sequence). The CDR3 spans 16 residues. Trimming cost V 5 bases and J 3 bases; bases outside gene matches: 6. The CDR3 spells CASRVPGLADTGELFF. DNA of the CDR3: TGTGCCAGCAGGGTTCCGGGACTAGCGGACACCGGGGAGCTGTTTTTT.

This clonotype was seen only a few times. V usage is TRBV27 and J usage is TRBJ2-7, with TRBD1 as a possible D gene (5 bases). V shed 5 bases and J shed 2 bases, with 13 bases lying between them. The CDR3 is made up of 14 amino acids. Per germline, CDR1 MNHEY and CDR2 SMNVEV (reference sequence). The CDR3 reads CASSTRETAYEQYF. CDR3 nucleotides: TGTGCCAGCAGTACTCGTGAGACAGCCTACGAGCAGTACTTC.

As to this clonotype: Given a much more abundant clone one base away, this may be a read error. V is TRBV6-5 and J is TRBJ2-2, with 12 nucleotides matching TRBD2. Germline V gene sequence: CDR1 MNHEY, CDR2 SVGAGI. This CDR3 has 17 amino acids. Here the CDR3 DNA reads TGTGCCAGCAGTTACCCTAGCGGGAGGGCCCGGACCGGGGAGCTGGTTTTT. It translates to CASSYPSGRARTGELVF.

There are a few counts of this clonotype. The rearrangement joins TRBV4-1 to TRBJ2-2, with D maybe TRBD2 (5 bases). The CDR3 has 16 amino acids. Germline CDR1 is MGHRA and CDR2 is YSYEKL. V shed 0 bases and J shed 12 bases, with 20 bases lying between them. The CDR3: CASSQESTFTGEKLFF. The CDR3 bases are TGCGCCAGCAGCCAAGAATCTACTTTCACCGGGGAGAAGCTGTTTTTT.

In this sample, this clonotype turned up a few times. The rearrangement links TRBV12-3 or TRBV12-4 to TRBJ2-2, with D perhaps matching TRBD1 (6 bases). Trimming removed 6 bases from V and 4 bases from J, with 15 bases in between. The CDR3 spans 15 residues. This CDR3 is CASSVGQSLTGELFF. DNA of the CDR3: TGTGCCAGCAGCGTCGGACAGTCGCTCACCGGGGAGCTGTTTTTT.

The V call is TRBV6-2 or TRBV6-3, the J call TRBJ1-6, with TRBD1 matching over 7 bases. This CDR3 spans 14 amino acids. Per the germline V gene, CDR1 is MNHEY and CDR2 is SVGEGT. V shed 8 bases, J shed 6 bases, and the junction held 7 bases outside the gene matches. CDR3 in DNA: TGTGCCAGCGGCCGGACAGGCGGTAATTCACCCCTCCACTTT. Protein product: CASGRTGGNSPLHF.

The chain couples TRBV3-1 to TRBJ2-3, with D tentatively TRBD2 (5 bases). Trimming took off 0 bases at V and 2 bases at J, with 9 bases between the two ends. Germline V gene sequence: CDR1 LGHDT, CDR2 YNNKEL (reference sequence). There are 15 residues in the CDR3. CDR3 nucleotide sequence: TGTGCCAGCAGCCAAGAGCGTGACTACACAGATACGCAGTATTTT. This codes for CASSQERDYTDTQYF.

A remark on this clonotype: One base away lies a much larger clone, so this may be a sequencing read error. This rearrangement joins TRBV2 to TRBJ2-1; D is possibly TRBD2 (6 bases). CDR3 length equals 15 residues. Germline CDR1 reads SNHLY; CDR2 reads FYNNEI. The CDR3 DNA sequence: TGTGCCGGCAGTGAGGCAGGTGGGGGGAGCGATGAGCAGTTCTTC. It translates to CAGSEAGGGSDEQFF. Drawing the rest from reference TRBV2 and TRBJ2-1, the complete variable domain is EPEVTQTPSHQVTQMGQEVILRCVPISNHLYFYWYRQILGQKVEFLVSFYNNEISEKSEIFDDQFSVERPDGSNFTLKIRSTKLEDSAMYFCAGSEAGGGSDEQFFGPGTRLTVL.

This clonotype was seen many times. The chain employs TRBV30 and TRBJ2-7; 7 bases are a match to TRBD1. V dropped 1 base and J dropped 0; count of bases not matched to a gene: 6. This CDR3 comprises 15 residues. The germline V gene has CDR1 GTSNPN and CDR2 SVGIG (reference sequence). The CDR3 bases are TGTGCCTGGAGTGCCACCGGGACAGCCTCCTACGAGCAGTACTTC. It specifies CAWSATGTASYEQYF.

To note about this clonotype: A read error may be the cause here, since a much bigger clone is one base away. The rearrangement joins TRBV5-5 to TRBJ2-7, with a weak D call TRBD1 (5 bases). The V and J ends lost 7 bases and 3 bases respectively, with 14 bases between them. The CDR3 is made up of 13 amino acids. Germline assignment: CDR1 SGHKS and CDR2 YYEKEE (reference sequence). CDR3 region: CASGGGQGYEQYF. DNA for the CDR3: TGTGCCAGCGGCGGCGGACAAGGCTACGAGCAGTACTTC.